These 20 T cell receptor beta chains came from one sample sequenced in a study of blood T cell repertoires in COVID-19. Assay: immunoSEQ multiplex PCR; the TCRdb copy retains only in-frame clones and omits some. The table records about 240,000 clones, about four fifths of them present only once. The sample was peripheral blood. The source of these receptors is a woman aged 80 or over with acute or convalescent COVID-19.

The V gene is TRBV5-1, the J gene TRBJ2-5; unclear D gene. The CDR3 loop spans 14 amino acids. Germline V gene data show CDR1 as SGHRS and CDR2 as YFSETQ. Trimming took 0 bases from V and 5 from J, leaving 11 bases between them. As DNA, the CDR3 is TGCGCCAGCAGCTTGGTTGGAGATTGGGAGACCCAGTACTTC. Its translation is CASSLVGDWETQYF.

The chain employs TRBV6-4 and TRBJ2-1; TRBD1 matches 9 bases. V was clipped by 6 bases and J by 3 bases; unmatched bases: 6. Looked up from germline, CDR1 is MRHNA and CDR2 is SNTAGT. CDR3 length: 15 residues. The CDR3 reads CASSPGQGLYNEQFF. Written as DNA, the CDR3 is TGTGCCAGCAGCCCGGGACAGGGCCTCTACAATGAGCAGTTCTTC.

In this sample, this clone turned up a few times. The chain is built from TRBV5-1 and TRBJ2-7; D not resolved. With 3 bases removed from V and 0 bases from J, the gap between germline ends came to 10 bases. The CDR3 is 14 residues long. The germline gives CDR1 SGHRS, CDR2 YFSETQ. CDR3 in DNA: TGCGCCAGCAGCTCAGTGGCAACCTCCTACGAGCAGTACTTC. It encodes CASSSVATSYEQYF.

CDR3 loop: CASSLGDRGALNTEAFF. The CDR3 DNA is TGTGCCAGCAGCTTGGGGGACAGGGGCGCCCTAAACACTGAAGCTTTCTTT. The chain has TRBV5-4 and TRBJ1-1; 10 bases agree with TRBD1. Trimming took 0 bases from V and 2 from J; bases not matched to a gene: 7. The CDR3 consists of 17 residues. CDR1 and CDR2 (germline): SGHNT, YYREEE (reference sequence).

The chain carries TRBV6-1 and TRBJ1-6, with D perhaps TRBD1 (5 bases). The V end lost 2 bases, the J end lost 6 bases, and 8 bases lay between the germline ends. The CDR3 totals 14 residues. Looked up from germline, CDR1 is MNHNS and CDR2 is SASEGT. CDR3 region: CASSELGVNSPLHF. CDR3 in DNA: TGTGCCAGCAGTGAATTAGGGGTTAATTCACCCCTCCACTTT.

This chain connects TRBV2 to TRBJ1-5, with 7 nucleotides matching TRBD1. The CDR3 loop spans 15 amino acids. Trimming at V came to 6 bases and at J to 0 bases, leaving 5 bases not matched to a gene. Per the germline V gene, CDR1 is SNHLY and CDR2 is FYNNEI. The CDR3 DNA reads as TGTGCCAGCAGGGAGGGACAGTATAGCAATCAGCCCCAGCATTTT. Translating gives CASREGQYSNQPQHF. Complete variable domain (other parts from reference TRBV2 and TRBJ1-5): EPEVTQTPSHQVTQMGQEVILRCVPISNHLYFYWYRQILGQKVEFLVSFYNNEISEKSEIFDDQFSVERPDGSNFTLKIRSTKLEDSAMYFCASREGQYSNQPQHFGDGTRLSIL.

The gene calls are TRBV27 and TRBJ2-7; TRBD2 agrees at 7 bases. V shed 2 bases, J shed 0 bases, and the junction held 4 bases outside the gene matches. The V gene's germline CDR1 is MNHEY and CDR2 SMNVEV (reference sequence). CDR3 length: 15 residues. The CDR3 nucleotides read TGTGCCAGCAGTTTAAATGGCGGGGGCTCCTACGAGCAGTACTTC. Translation: CASSLNGGGSYEQYF.

The chain recombines TRBV18 with TRBJ2-3, with 12 bases identical to TRBD2. V shed 5 bases and J 2 bases; nucleotides not matched to a gene: 5. The CDR3 is made up of 16 amino acids. The germline V gene has CDR1 KGHSH and CDR2 LQKENI. The CDR3 sequence: CASSSPSGGVTDTQYF. CDR3 bases: TGTGCCAGCTCATCCCCTAGCGGGGGGGTCACAGATACGCAGTATTTT.

The chain links TRBV4-1 to TRBJ2-2, with 7 bases that match TRBD2. This CDR3 has 17 residues. V lost 0 bases to trimming and J lost 0 bases; unmatched junction nucleotides: 4. CDR1 MGHRA and CDR2 YSYEKL come from the germline V gene. CDR3 DNA sequence: TGCGCCAGCAGCCAAGATAGTGCGGGGGCGAACACCGGGGAGCTGTTTTTT. It translates to CASSQDSAGANTGELFF.

DNA for the CDR3: TGTGCCAGCAGCCAAGATCGGGGGGGAACCTCCTACGAGCAGTACTTC. This encodes CASSQDRGGTSYEQYF. The rearrangement uses TRBV3-1 (or the pseudogene TRBV3-2) and TRBJ2-7; 8 nucleotides agree with TRBD2. Germline values: CDR1 LGHDT, CDR2 YNNKEL (reference sequence). This CDR3 comprises 16 residues. V dropped 0 bases and J dropped 0; count of bases not matched to a gene: 4.

The chain links TRBV5-1 to TRBJ2-6; the D is unclear. The V and J ends lost 5 bases and 0 bases respectively, with 6 bases between them. The CDR3 extends over 14 amino acids. Per germline, CDR1 SGHRS and CDR2 YFSETQ. The CDR3 DNA is TGCGCCAGCAGTCCCGGCTCTGGGGCCAACGTCCTGACTTTC. This sequence encodes CASSPGSGANVLTF. The full variable domain, rest sourced from reference TRBV5-1 and TRBJ2-6, is KAGVTQTPRYLIKTRGQQVTLSCSPISGHRSVSWYQQTPGQGLQFLFEYFSETQRNKGNFPGRFSGRQFSNSRSEMNVSTLELGDSALYLCASSPGSGANVLTFGAGSRLTVL.

The J gene is TRBJ2-5, the V gene TRBV9, with 9 bases aligning to TRBD2. Germline V gives CDR1 SGDLS, CDR2 YYNGEE. With 4 bases clipped from V and 1 base from J, the junction kept 5 bases outside the gene matches. The CDR3 totals 15 residues. Here the CDR3 reads CASSLVAGAQETQYF. The CDR3 DNA reads as TGTGCCAGCAGCCTCGTAGCGGGGGCCCAAGAGACCCAGTACTTC.

The chain is built from TRBV18 and TRBJ2-2; TRBD1 aligns across 8 bases. The CDR3 consists of 16 residues. J was trimmed by 3 bases and V by 2 bases; bases with no gene match: 5. Looked up from germline, CDR1 is KGHSH and CDR2 is LQKENI. The CDR3 sequence is CASSPRGQADTGELFF. CDR3 DNA sequence: TGTGCCAGCTCACCAAGGGGACAGGCGGACACCGGGGAGCTGTTTTTT.

This chain links TRBV10-3 with TRBJ1-1; a weak D match, TRBD1 (6 bases). The ends were cut back, 6 bases at V and 2 bases at J, with 13 bases in the middle. The CDR3 has 14 residues. Germline V gives CDR1 ENHRY, CDR2 SYGVKD. The CDR3 loop reads CAISSDRTNTEAFF. The CDR3 DNA follows: TGTGCCATCAGCTCCGACAGGACAAACACTGAAGCTTTCTTT.

The chain joins TRBV27 to TRBJ1-4; D remains unclear. V was trimmed by 4 bases and J by 8 bases, leaving 14 bases between them. CDR1 MNHEY and CDR2 SMNVEV come from the germline V gene (reference sequence). The CDR3 is 14 amino acids. The DNA of the CDR3 is TGTGCCAGCAGTTCCCGACTGGTTGGGGAAAAACTGTTTTTT. Residues: CASSSRLVGEKLFF. The whole variable domain, filled in from reference TRBV27 and TRBJ1-4, reads EAQVTQNPRYLITVTGKKLTVTCSQNMNHEYMSWYRQDPGLGLRQIYYSMNVEVTDKGDVPEGYKVSRKEKRNFPLILESPSPNQTSLYFCASSSRLVGEKLFFGSGTQLSVL.

A few counts support this clone. The chain carries TRBV7-9 and TRBJ2-1, with D possibly being TRBD2 (6 bases). Looked up from germline, CDR1 is SEHNR and CDR2 is FQNEAQ (reference sequence). The CDR3 consists of 17 residues. V dropped 2 bases and J dropped 0 bases, with 14 bases sitting between them. For the CDR3, the DNA is TGTGCCAGCAGCTTATCTGTCGGAGGGGCCTCCTACAATGAGCAGTTCTTC. Its protein is CASSLSVGGASYNEQFF.

This chain uses TRBV3-1 (or the pseudogene TRBV3-2) with TRBJ1-1; 10 bases fit TRBD1. The CDR3 consists of 16 residues. V was clipped by 4 bases and J by 5 bases; unmatched bases: 10. The germline V gene encodes CDR1 LGHDT and CDR2 YNNKEL (reference sequence). CDR3 in amino acids: CASSPRRGTGVTEAFF. CDR3 nucleotides: TGTGCCAGCAGCCCCCGCCGCGGGACAGGGGTTACTGAAGCTTTCTTT.

The J gene is TRBJ2-1, the V gene TRBV30; TRBD2 agrees at 10 bases. After removal of 5 bases from V and 6 bases from J, the junction contained 7 bases not matched to a gene. The CDR3 consists of 14 residues. Per the germline V gene, CDR1 is GTSNPN and CDR2 is SVGIG (reference sequence). CDR3 DNA sequence: TGTGCCTGGGAAACTAGCGGGGCCACCAATGAGCAGTTCTTC. The encoded protein is CAWETSGATNEQFF.

This clone was observed once. The V gene is TRBV15, the J gene TRBJ1-6, with D perhaps TRBD1 (6 bases). CDR1 is LNHNV, CDR2 YYDKDF, per germline (reference sequence). The CDR3 length is 15 residues. Trimming pared 1 base from V and 6 bases from J, leaving 10 bases between. The CDR3 protein is CATSRVTGSNSPLHF. As DNA, the CDR3 is TGTGCCACCAGCAGAGTCACAGGGAGTAATTCACCCCTCCACTTT.

This clone occurred a few times. The J gene is TRBJ2-3, the V gene TRBV3-1 (or the pseudogene TRBV3-2); 10 nucleotides line up with TRBD2. Germline loops: CDR1 LGHDT, CDR2 YNNKEL (reference sequence). Trimming removed 4 bases from V and 5 bases from J; junction bases left unmatched: 0. The CDR3 spans 13 residues. DNA of the CDR3: TGTGCCAGCAGCCGACTAGCGGGAGATACGCAGTATTTT. This translates into CASSRLAGDTQYF.